Detailed here is one TCR beta chain. The treatment here: about 20 received Ad26.COV2.S at low or high dose, single or two shots; 5 received placebo; per-sample allocation not given. Day 63 after the first vaccine or placebo injection was the time point for sampling. Donation came from an adult in Boston who was aged 18-55 years. It was Wuhan-strain SARS-CoV-2 spike that the Ad26 vaccine vector expressed. Sequencing was performed with immunoSEQ multiplex PCR; in TCRdb, only in-frame clones are kept and a portion is missing. The data show about 410,000 clones, approximately 89% seen once. V lost 6 bases and J lost 7; bases outside the gene matches: 8. This CDR3 spans 14 amino acids. Germline V gene lookup returns CDR1 LNHDA and CDR2 SQIVND (reference sequence). This sample was taken from a study of Ad26.COV2.S vaccination and SARS-CoV-2 variants. Study as a whole: The study gave Ad26.COV2.S intramuscularly, once or twice 56 days apart.

This rearrangement joins TRBV19 to TRBJ1-2; 10 bases fit TRBD1. This TCR was recovered from a person between 18 and 59 years old who received the Ad26.COV2.S COVID-19 vaccine or a placebo. Here the sequenced sample was peripheral blood, taken in a trial of Ad26.COV2.S vaccine versus placebo. CDR3 amino acids: CASRKTGGAGGYTF. The CDR3 nucleotides read TGTGCCAGTAGGAAGACAGGGGGCGCGGGTGGCTACACCTTC.